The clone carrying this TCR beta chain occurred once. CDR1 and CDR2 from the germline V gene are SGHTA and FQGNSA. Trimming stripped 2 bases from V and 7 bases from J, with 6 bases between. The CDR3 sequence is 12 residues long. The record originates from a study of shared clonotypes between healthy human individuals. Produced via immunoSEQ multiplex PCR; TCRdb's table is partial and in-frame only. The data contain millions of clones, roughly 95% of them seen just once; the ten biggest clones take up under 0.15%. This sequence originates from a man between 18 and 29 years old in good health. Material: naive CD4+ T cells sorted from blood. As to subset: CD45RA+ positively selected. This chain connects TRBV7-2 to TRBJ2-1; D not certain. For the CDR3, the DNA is TGTGCCAGCAGCTTAAATGTTAATGAGCAGTTCTTC. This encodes CASSLNVNEQFF.